The T cell receptor beta chain under discussion was sequenced for a study of blood T cell repertoires in COVID-19 (dated by TCRdb to between 2020 and 2021). For context, the study as a whole: The collaborator samples originated in the United States, Italy and Spain and spanned the acute and convalescent phases of COVID-19. The material from the prospective study consisted of cDNA or gDNA derived from T cells, B-cell-depleted T cells, or PBMCs. The dataset comprised deeply sampled blood TCRbeta repertoires from subjects exposed to, actively infected with, or recovered from COVID-19. The repertoires were made available in a free public database intended to serve as a resource for research on the immune response to SARS-CoV-2. The samples were drawn from two sources: the first 160 participants of the ongoing ImmuneRACE study, and some 1,300 subjects contributed by 6 global collaborators. A de-identified subject ID, COVID-19 status, age in years and sex were almost always included in the sample metadata. Where HLA class I and class II types were available, the types were taken from metadata supplied by the sample provider, not from assay-based typing.

Summary of the overall study and its limitations: The amount of clinical and demographic metadata varied by source and participant and was provided uncurated.

Whole blood was collected in K2EDTA tubes by collaborating institutions according to the institutions' own protocols. For TCRbeta analysis, collaborators shipped samples in one of three forms: frozen whole blood, isolated PBMCs, or DNA extracted from either of those sample types. On this clone itself: No cognate antigen has been identified for it. Within one base of it there is no much larger clone, and no base qualities were kept.

The CDR3 runs 12 amino acids, cysteine and phenylalanine included. Only the CDR3 portion is preserved as DNA: 36 bases, with reading frame beginning at the first base. CDR1 and CDR2, per the germline V gene (reference sequence), are MNHNY and SVGAGI. V loses 6 bases of germline sequence and J loses 8 bases, and the interval between the two ends is 13 bases. TCRbeta CDR3 regions were amplified from genomic DNA by means of the immunoSEQ Assay, a bias-controlled multiplex PCR. As for how the authors treated the data: Within the assay, amplification of reference gene primers was used to estimate how many nucleated cells each sample contained. Sequence reads were collapsed and filtered to measure the absolute abundance of every unique TCRbeta CDR3 rearrangement. For each sample, productive Simpson clonality was calculated as the square root of Simpson's diversity index over productive rearrangements. Entries here come from immuneACCESS through TCRdb and include only in-frame sequences with V and J called. Some clones fail to appear in such tables; in the studies checked, an unresolved V gene covers under half of the shortfall, and the cause of the remainder is unknown. Clone size and the V and J calls come from that table; the DNA yielded D and trimming. Recorded for this sample are around 70,000 clones; approximately 92% of them occurred a single time. The ten largest clones represent 8.9% of the sample.

The chain employs TRBV6-6 and TRBJ1-1; the D gene is possibly TRBD1, with 6 bases matching. The sequence was collected from an elderly man with acute or convalescent COVID-19. The sample consisted of peripheral blood. The bases read TGTGCCAGCAGCTCCCCTACAGGGGAAGCTTTCTTT. Its translation is CASSSPTGEAFF.